This TCR beta chain was obtained from a study of Graves' ophthalmopathy and Graves' hyperthyroidism. V lost 5 bases to trimming and J lost 2 bases; unmatched junction nucleotides: 12. Per the germline V gene, CDR1 is PRHDT and CDR2 is FYEKMQ (reference sequence). This CDR3 comprises 16 residues. Many counts were recorded for this clonotype. Researchers took RNA transcripts and amplified TCR beta CDR3 regions from them. Second-round multiplex PCR followed a first-round RT-PCR using HTBI primers. TCRdb reanalysed the multiplex PCR reads using MiXCR and keeps one entry per CDR3 protein. The repertoire holds 150,000 to 200,000 distinct CDR3 sequences, with 39% as singletons.

The sequenced sample consisted of peripheral blood. This sequence was found in a man between 25 and 39 years old with Graves' ophthalmopathy. This rearrangement joins TRBV13 to TRBJ2-7; 7 bases agree with TRBD1. The CDR3 nucleotides are TGTGCCAGCAGCAGCAGACAGGGCCACAACCCCTACGAGCAGTACTTC. Its protein product is CASSSRQGHNPYEQYF.